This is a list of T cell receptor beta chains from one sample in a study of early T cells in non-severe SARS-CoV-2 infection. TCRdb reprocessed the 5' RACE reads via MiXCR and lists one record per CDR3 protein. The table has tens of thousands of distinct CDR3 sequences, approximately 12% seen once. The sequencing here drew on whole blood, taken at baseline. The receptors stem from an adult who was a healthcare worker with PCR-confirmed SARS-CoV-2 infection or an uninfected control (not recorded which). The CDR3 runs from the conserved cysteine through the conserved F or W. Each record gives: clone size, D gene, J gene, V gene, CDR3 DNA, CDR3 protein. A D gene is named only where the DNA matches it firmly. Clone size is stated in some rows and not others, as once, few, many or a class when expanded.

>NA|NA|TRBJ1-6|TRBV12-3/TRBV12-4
TGTGCCAGCAGTTTGAGTCGCAGTCCGAATTCACCCCTCCACTTT
CASSLSRSPNSPLHF
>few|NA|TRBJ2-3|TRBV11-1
TGTGCCAGCAGCCCTAGTAGGTGGGAGAAGACTAGCACAGATACGCAGTATTTT
CASSPSRWEKTSTDTQYF
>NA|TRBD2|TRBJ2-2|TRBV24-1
TGTGCCACCAGTGATAAACAAGCGGGAGGTTCTTCCGGGGAGCTGTTTTTT
CATSDKQAGGSSGELFF
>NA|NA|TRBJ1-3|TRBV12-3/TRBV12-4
TGTGCCAGCAGTCGACCGACGGCGGGCACCATATATTTT
CASSRPTAGTIYF
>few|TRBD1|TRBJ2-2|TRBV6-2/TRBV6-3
TGTGCCAGCAGCACAGGGGTATGGACCGGGGAGCTGTTTTTT
CASSTGVWTGELFF
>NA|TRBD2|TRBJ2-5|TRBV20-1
TGCAGTGCTGGGAGGGTAAAGGAGACCCAGTACTTC
CSAGRVKETQYF
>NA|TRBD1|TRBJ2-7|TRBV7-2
TGTGCCAGCAGCCGCGCCGGGACAGGGATCATTTACGAGCAGTACTTC
CASSRAGTGIIYEQYF
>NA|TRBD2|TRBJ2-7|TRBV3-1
TGTGCCAGCAGCCACCCTTGGGGGGGAGCCTACGAGCAGTACTTC
CASSHPWGGAYEQYF
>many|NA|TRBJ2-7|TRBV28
TGTGCCAGCAGTCCATCGGGACCCTCCCGATCCTACGAGCAGTACTTC
CASSPSGPSRSYEQYF
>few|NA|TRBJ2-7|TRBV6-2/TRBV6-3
TGTGCCAGCAACGCCGGCGGGCGTTACGAGCAGTACTTC
CASNAGGRYEQYF
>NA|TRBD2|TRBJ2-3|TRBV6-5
TGTGCCAGCAGTCCGGGGCGGGAGTCAGATACGCAGTATTTT
CASSPGRESDTQYF
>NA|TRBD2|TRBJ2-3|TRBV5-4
TGTGCCAGCAGCTTGACTAGCGGGAGTCAAGATACGCAGTATTTT
CASSLTSGSQDTQYF
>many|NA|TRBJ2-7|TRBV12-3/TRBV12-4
TGTGCCAGCAGTCTCTCCTTTGGGATCAACGAATACGAGCAGTACTTC
CASSLSFGINEYEQYF
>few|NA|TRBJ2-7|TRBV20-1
TGCAGTGCCCCAGGCACCTACGAGCAGTACTTC
CSAPGTYEQYF
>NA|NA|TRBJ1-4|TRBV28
TGTGCCAGCAGAGATAAGGGGGGGAGTGAAAAACTGTTTTTT
CASRDKGGSEKLFF
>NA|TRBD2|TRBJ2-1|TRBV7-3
TGTGCCAGCAGCTTCCAAGCGGGAGTCTCCTACAATGAGCAGTTCTTC
CASSFQAGVSYNEQFF
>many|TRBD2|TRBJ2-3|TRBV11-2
TGTGCCAGCAGCATCGGACTAGCGTCGACAGATACGCAGTATTTT
CASSIGLASTDTQYF
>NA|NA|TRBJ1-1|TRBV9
TGTGCCAGCAGCGTAGTCGCGGGCGCGAACACTGAAGCTTTCTTT
CASSVVAGANTEAFF
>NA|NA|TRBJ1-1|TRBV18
TGTGCCAGCTTACCAGATCGGGGTTTATCCACTGAAGCTTTCTTT
CASLPDRGLSTEAFF
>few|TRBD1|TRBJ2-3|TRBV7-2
TGTGCCAGCAGTCTAATAGGTCGGACAGGGGCAGATACGCAGTATTTT
CASSLIGRTGADTQYF
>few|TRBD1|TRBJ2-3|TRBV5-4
TGTGCCAGCAGCTTGGCGGGCCAGGGGGCAGATACGCAGTATTTT
CASSLAGQGADTQYF
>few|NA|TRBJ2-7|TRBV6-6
TGTGCCAGCGCCTTGGGCTATCCCTCCTACGAGCAGTACTTC
CASALGYPSYEQYF
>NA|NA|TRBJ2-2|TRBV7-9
TGTGCCAGCAGCTCCTTGACAGGACCTACCGGGGAGCTGTTTTTT
CASSSLTGPTGELFF
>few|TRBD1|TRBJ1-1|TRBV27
TGTGCCAGCAGTAGGGTCAGGGGGGTGACTGAAGCTTTCTTT
CASSRVRGVTEAFF
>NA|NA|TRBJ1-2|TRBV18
TGTGCCAGCTCACCCGAGACAGACTATGGCTACACCTTC
CASSPETDYGYTF
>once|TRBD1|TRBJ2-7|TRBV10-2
TGCGCCGGCTCACTGGGACAGTCCTACGAGCAGTACTTC
CAGSLGQSYEQYF
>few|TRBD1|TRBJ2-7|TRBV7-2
TGTGCCAGCAGCTTCCAGGGGGCATTCTACGAGCAGTACTTC
CASSFQGAFYEQYF
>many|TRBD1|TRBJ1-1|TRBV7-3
TGTGCCAGTGGACAGGGGGCGAACACTGAAGCTTTCTTT
CASGQGANTEAFF
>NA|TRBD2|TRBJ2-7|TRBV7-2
TGTGCCAGCAGCTTAAGAGGCGGGAGATCCTACGAGCAGTACTTC
CASSLRGGRSYEQYF
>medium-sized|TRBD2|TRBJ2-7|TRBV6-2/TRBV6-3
TGTGCCAGCAGTCCCGGGGGGAGGCCCTCCGAGCAGTACTTC
CASSPGGRPSEQYF
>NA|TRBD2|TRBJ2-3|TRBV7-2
TGTGCCAGCAGCTCCTACCGCGGGAGTCCCTTCCCAGATACGCAGTATTTT
CASSSYRGSPFPDTQYF
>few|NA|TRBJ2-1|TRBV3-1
TGTGCCAGCAGTGGTAGCGGTCTATCCTACAATGAGCAGTTCTTC
CASSGSGLSYNEQFF
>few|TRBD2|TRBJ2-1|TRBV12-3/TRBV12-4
TGTGCCAGCAGGGTCGGGACTAGCGGGAGTGAAAATGAGCAGTTCTTC
CASRVGTSGSENEQFF
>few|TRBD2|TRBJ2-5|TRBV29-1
TGCAGCGTTGGGCGGGAGGGCCCCGAGACCCAGTACTTC
CSVGREGPETQYF
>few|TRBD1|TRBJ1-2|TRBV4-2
TGTGCCAGCAGCCAAGAGACCAGGGGGATTTATGGCTACACCTTC
CASSQETRGIYGYTF
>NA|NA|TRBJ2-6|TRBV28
TGTGCCAGCAGTTTAGTAAGCTCTGGGGCCAACGTCCTGACTTTC
CASSLVSSGANVLTF
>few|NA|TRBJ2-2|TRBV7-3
TGTGCCAGCAGCTCCGACAGTTGGTACACCGGGGAGCTGTTTTTT
CASSSDSWYTGELFF
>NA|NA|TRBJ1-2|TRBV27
TGTGCCAGCAGTTTCAAGGGGAACTATGGCTACACCTTC
CASSFKGNYGYTF
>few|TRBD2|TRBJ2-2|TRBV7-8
TGTGCCAGCAGCGTAAGACTAGCGGGATCTTCGGACACCGGGGAGCTGTTTTTT
CASSVRLAGSSDTGELFF
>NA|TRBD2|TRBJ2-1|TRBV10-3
TGTGCCATCGCGGGACTAGCGGGAGATCCGAATGAGCAGTTCTTC
CAIAGLAGDPNEQFF
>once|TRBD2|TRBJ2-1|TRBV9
TGTGCCAGCAGCCCCCAACCGGGACTAGCGGGAGCTGGGTCCTACAATGAGCAGTTCTTC
CASSPQPGLAGAGSYNEQFF
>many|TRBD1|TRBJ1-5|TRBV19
TGTGCCAGTAGTACATCGACAGGGCCTCAGCCCCAGCATTTT
CASSTSTGPQPQHF
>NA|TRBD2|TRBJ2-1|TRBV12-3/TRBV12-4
TGTGCCAGCAGCACCGGACTAGCGGGAACTAATGAGCAGTTCTTC
CASSTGLAGTNEQFF